Listed below are T cell receptor beta chains from one sample, sequenced in a study of metastatic and nonmetastatic thyroid tumors. TCRdb recomputed clones from the PCR reads via MiXCR. Altogether some 21,000 clones are present, 20% being singletons, with the ten largest covering 25% to 35%. The specimen was blood. The receptors were gathered from a female donor with papillary thyroid cancer or a benign thyroid nodule (not recorded which). Some clones in this sample may be carry-over from other donors' samples. Both conserved end residues are part of each CDR3. D genes are given only for firm matches. Rows may omit the clone size; those that give it use once, few, many or a size class.

clone size | J gene | D gene | V gene | CDR3 protein | CDR3 DNA
. | TRBJ2-2 | . | TRBV9 | CASSVAFYPNTGELFF | TGTGCCAGCAGCGTAGCTTTCTACCCGAACACCGGGGAGCTGTTTTTT
. | TRBJ2-5 | . | TRBV20-1 | CSARDDGTEETQYF | TGCAGTGCTAGAGATGACGGGACCGAAGAGACCCAGTACTTC
. | TRBJ2-7 | . | TRBV7-2 | CSSSKQTWGIHEQYF | TGTTCCAGCAGCAAACAAACATGGGGCATCCACGAGCAGTACTTC
. | TRBJ1-1 | . | TRBV11-2 | CASSFGVRFEAFF | TGTGCCAGCAGCTTCGGGGTGCGGTTTGAAGCTTTCTTT
many | TRBJ2-3 | TRBD2 | TRBV9 | CASSALAGAPSSTDTQYF | TGTGCCAGCAGCGCACTAGCGGGAGCCCCGTCTAGCACAGATACGCAGTATTTT
medium-sized | TRBJ2-7 | TRBD2 | TRBV12-3/TRBV12-4 | CASSLAGGGYEQYF | TGTGCCAGCAGCTTAGCGGGAGGCGGATACGAGCAGTACTTC
. | TRBJ2-7 | TRBD1 | TRBV9 | CARSLRQGVGEQYF | TGTGCCAGAAGCTTGAGACAGGGGGTTGGAGAGCAGTACTTC
. | TRBJ2-1 | TRBD2 | TRBV6-2/TRBV6-3 | CASSTEQRGGNNEQFF | TGTGCCAGCAGCACAGAACAGCGGGGAGGTAACAATGAGCAGTTCTTC
medium-sized | TRBJ2-3 | . | TRBV7-9 | CASRPRHSAQYF | TGTGCCAGCAGGCCCCGTCATTCAGCGCAGTATTTT
once | TRBJ1-5 | . | TRBV20-1 | CSAIGRGTMGNQPQHF | TGCAGTGCTATAGGGAGGGGCACGATGGGCAATCAGCCCCAGCATTTT
medium-sized | TRBJ2-7 | TRBD1 | TRBV7-2 | CASSRDRRVGGQYF | TGTGCCAGCAGCCGGGACAGGCGCGTGGGGGGGCAGTACTTC
. | TRBJ1-6 | . | TRBV6-4 | CASSDDRYSSPLHF | TGTGCCAGCAGTGACGACCGGTATAGTTCACCCCTCCACTTT
many | TRBJ2-3 | . | TRBV7-2 | CASSRSSGSTDTQYF | TGTGCCAGCAGCCGGAGTAGCGGAAGCACAGATACGCAGTATTTT
. | TRBJ1-2 | . | TRBV11-3 | CASSWGGNYGYTF | TGTGCCAGCAGCTGGGGCGGCAACTATGGCTACACCTTC
. | TRBJ2-1 | TRBD2 | TRBV20-1 | CSAGGGLAGGGEQFF | TGCAGTGCTGGGGGGGGGCTAGCGGGAGGGGGTGAGCAGTTCTTC
few | TRBJ2-3 | . | TRBV6-2/TRBV6-3 | CASSYGRAADTQYF | TGTGCCAGCAGTTACGGCAGGGCAGCAGATACGCAGTATTTT
medium-sized | TRBJ1-5 | . | TRBV6-1 | CASSGLGTRLYQPQHF | TGTGCCAGCAGTGGTCTTGGGACACGGCTCTATCAGCCCCAGCATTTT
many | TRBJ1-1 | . | TRBV6-2/TRBV6-3 | CASSYGGLGTTEAFF | TGTGCCAGCAGTTACGGGGGGCTGGGGACCACTGAAGCTTTCTTT
many | TRBJ2-1 | . | TRBV5-1 | CASSLLFGQGEQFF | TGCGCCAGCAGCTTGTTATTTGGCCAGGGAGAGCAGTTCTTC
. | TRBJ1-3 | . | TRBV6-2/TRBV6-3 | CASSYSEVGHRFF | TGTGCCAGCAGTTACTCAGAGGTGGGACATCGATTTTTT
many | TRBJ2-6 | . | TRBV28 | CASNPLKGAGANVLTF | TGTGCCAGCAATCCTCTGAAGGGGGCTGGGGCCAACGTCCTGACTTTC
medium-sized | TRBJ1-4 | . | TRBV6-1 | CASSGTGLDEKLFF | TGTGCCAGCAGTGGCACAGGGTTGGATGAAAAACTGTTTTTT
many | TRBJ1-4 | . | TRBV15 | CATSRDRPFNEKLFF | TGTGCCACCAGCAGAGATCGTCCGTTTAATGAAAAACTGTTTTTT
many | TRBJ1-3 | . | TRBV5-1 | CASSRFGEAGNTIYF | TGCGCCAGCAGCCGCTTTGGCGAAGCTGGAAACACCATATATTTT
many | TRBJ2-7 | TRBD2 | TRBV20-1 | CSAPGLVIYEQYF | TGCAGTGCTCCGGGACTAGTGATTTACGAGCAGTACTTC
once | TRBJ2-7 | TRBD1 | TRBV11-2 | CASSPSGTVLYEQYF | TGTGCCAGCAGCCCGTCCGGGACAGTGCTCTACGAGCAGTACTTC
medium-sized | TRBJ2-7 | TRBD2 | TRBV2 | CASRVGGGRSYEQYF | TGTGCCAGCAGGGTCGGTGGCGGGAGATCCTACGAGCAGTACTTC
. | TRBJ2-3 | . | TRBV20-1 | CSARDRLVGTDTQYF | TGCAGTGCTAGAGACCGACTAGTTGGCACAGATACGCAGTATTTT